This T cell receptor (beta chain) emerged from a study of regulatory T cells in long-lasting Graves disease. Overall study results and limits: Public clonotype sharing was higher in persistent than newly diagnosed patients. Persistent disease samples used TRBV28, TRBJ1-2 and TRBJ2-5 preferentially.

According to the study, TCR beta libraries were built with iRepertoire HTBI primers and CDR3-region Arm-PCR. Study processing details: The samples included 60 to 75 TRBV and about 13 TRBJ segments. TCRdb re-analysed the multiplex PCR reads in MiXCR, keeping a single row per CDR3 protein. The V and J calls shown here were made by TCRdb, not taken from the authors' results. The sample contains approximately 350,000 distinct CDR3 sequences, approximately 25% of which appear only once. Time point of the sample: persistent/refractory GD, antithyroid drugs over 5 years with positive TRAb. TCR sequences were obtained from RNA taken from PBMCs. All patients originated from an endocrinology department located in Xi'an, China. Germline V gene sequence: CDR1 MDHEN, CDR2 SYDVKM. This CDR3 comprises 14 residues. V was pared by 7 bases and J by 1 base, with 13 bases between. Remarks on this clonotype: Its antigen is not known.

The genes are TRBV28 and TRBJ1-2, with D hard to call. Sequenced here: peripheral blood mononuclear cells (PBMCs), sampled when the disease was refractory, from a patient treated with antithyroid drugs. This TCR came from a woman aged 40-49 years with Graves disease. In DNA form, the CDR3 reads TGTGCCAGCACCGAATTGGAGTATAACTATGGCTACACCTTC. As protein: CASTELEYNYGYTF.